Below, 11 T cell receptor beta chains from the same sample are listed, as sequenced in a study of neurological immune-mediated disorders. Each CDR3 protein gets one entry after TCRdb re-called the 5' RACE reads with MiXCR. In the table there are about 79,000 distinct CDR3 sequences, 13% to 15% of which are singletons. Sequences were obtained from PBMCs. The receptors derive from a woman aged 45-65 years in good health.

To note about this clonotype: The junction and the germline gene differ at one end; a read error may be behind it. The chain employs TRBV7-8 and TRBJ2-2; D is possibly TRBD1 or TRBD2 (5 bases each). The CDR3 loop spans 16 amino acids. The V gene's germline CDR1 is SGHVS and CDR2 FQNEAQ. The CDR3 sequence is CANSPGVRGAMGELFF. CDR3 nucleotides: TGTGCCAACAGCCCGGGCGTTCGGGGCGCGATGGGGGAGCTGTTTTTT.

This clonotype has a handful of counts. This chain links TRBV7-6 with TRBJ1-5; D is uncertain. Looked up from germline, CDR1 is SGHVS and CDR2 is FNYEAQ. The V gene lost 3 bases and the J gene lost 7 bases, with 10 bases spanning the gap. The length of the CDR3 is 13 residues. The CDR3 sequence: CASSFANTQPQHF. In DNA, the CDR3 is TGTGCCAGCAGCTTTGCCAATACCCAGCCCCAGCATTTT.

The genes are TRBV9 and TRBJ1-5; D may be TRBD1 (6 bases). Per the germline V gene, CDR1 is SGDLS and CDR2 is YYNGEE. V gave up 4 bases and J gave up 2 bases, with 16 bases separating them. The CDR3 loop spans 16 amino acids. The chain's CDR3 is CASSTRTASGNQPQHF. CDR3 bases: TGTGCCAGCAGCACTAGGACAGCTTCGGGCAATCAGCCCCAGCATTTT.

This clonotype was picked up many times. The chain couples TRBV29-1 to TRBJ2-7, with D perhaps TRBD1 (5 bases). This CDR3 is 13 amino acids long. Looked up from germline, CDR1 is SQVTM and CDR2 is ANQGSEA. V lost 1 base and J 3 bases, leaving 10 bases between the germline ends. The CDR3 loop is CSVEGQGNYEQYF. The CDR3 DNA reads TGCAGCGTTGAAGGTCAGGGAAACTACGAGCAGTACTTC.

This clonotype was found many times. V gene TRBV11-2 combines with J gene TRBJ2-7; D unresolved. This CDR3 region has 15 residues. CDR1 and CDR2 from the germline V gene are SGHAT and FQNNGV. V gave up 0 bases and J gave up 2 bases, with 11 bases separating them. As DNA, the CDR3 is TGTGCCAGCAGCTTAGAGGGCATAGTTCCCTACGAGCAGTACTTC. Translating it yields CASSLEGIVPYEQYF.

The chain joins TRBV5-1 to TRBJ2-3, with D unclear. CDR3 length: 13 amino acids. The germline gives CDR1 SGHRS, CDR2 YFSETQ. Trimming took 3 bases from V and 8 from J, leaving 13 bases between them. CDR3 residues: CASSSSTKSTQYF. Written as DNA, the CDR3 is TGCGCCAGCAGCTCAAGTACTAAATCTACGCAGTATTTT. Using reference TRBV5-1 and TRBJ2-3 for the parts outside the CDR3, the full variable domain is KAGVTQTPRYLIKTRGQQVTLSCSPISGHRSVSWYQQTPGQGLQFLFEYFSETQRNKGNFPGRFSGRQFSNSRSEMNVSTLELGDSALYLCASSSSTKSTQYFGPGTRLTVL.

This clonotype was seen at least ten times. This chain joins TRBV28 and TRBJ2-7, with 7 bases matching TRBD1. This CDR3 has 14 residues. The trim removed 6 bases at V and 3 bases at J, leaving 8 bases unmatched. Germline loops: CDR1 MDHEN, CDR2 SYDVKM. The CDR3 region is CASSQTGSNYEQYF. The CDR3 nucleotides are TGTGCCAGCAGCCAGACAGGGTCCAACTACGAGCAGTACTTC. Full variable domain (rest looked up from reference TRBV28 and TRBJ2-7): DVKVTQSSRYLVKRTGEKVFLECVQDMDHENMFWYRQDPGLGLRLIYFSYDVKMKEKGDIPEGYSVSREKKERFSLILESASTNQTSMYLCASSQTGSNYEQYFGPGTRLTVT.

CDR3 sequence reads: CSARRTSTDTQYF. For the CDR3, the DNA is TGCAGCGCTCGACGGACTAGCACAGATACGCAGTATTTT. This rearrangement joins TRBV29-1 to TRBJ2-3, with D perhaps matching TRBD2 (5 bases). CDR3 size: 13 residues. The germline CDR1 and CDR2 sequences are SQVTM and ANQGSEA. The V gene lost 7 bases and the J gene lost 0 bases, with 11 bases spanning the gap.

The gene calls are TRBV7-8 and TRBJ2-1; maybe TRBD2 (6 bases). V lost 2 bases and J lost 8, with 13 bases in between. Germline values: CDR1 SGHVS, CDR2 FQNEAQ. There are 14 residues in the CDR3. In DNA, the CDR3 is TGTGCCAGCAGCTTAATTAGGGCTAGCGATGAGCAGTTCTTC. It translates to CASSLIRASDEQFF.

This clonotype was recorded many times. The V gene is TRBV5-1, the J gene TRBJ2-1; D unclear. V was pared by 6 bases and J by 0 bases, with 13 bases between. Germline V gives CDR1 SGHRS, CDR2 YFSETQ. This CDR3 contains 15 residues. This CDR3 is CASNPGQPSYNEQFF. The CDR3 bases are TGCGCCAGCAACCCGGGCCAGCCCTCCTACAATGAGCAGTTCTTC.

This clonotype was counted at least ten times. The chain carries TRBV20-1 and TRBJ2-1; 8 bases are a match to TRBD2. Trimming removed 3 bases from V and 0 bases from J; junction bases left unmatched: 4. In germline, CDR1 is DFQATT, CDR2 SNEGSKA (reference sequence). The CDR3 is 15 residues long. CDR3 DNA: TGCAGTGCTAGTGGCGGGAGGCCCTCCTACAATGAGCAGTTCTTC. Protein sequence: CSASGGRPSYNEQFF.